Listed below are T cell receptor beta chains from one sample, sequenced in a study of blood T cell repertoires in COVID-19. The data were produced by immunoSEQ multiplex PCR, yet TCRdb's version contains in-frame clones alone and is incomplete. The sample records about 200,000 clones, roughly 78% being singletons. The sequencing sample was made of peripheral blood. The receptors originated from a woman older than 75 with active or convalescent COVID-19. Both conserved end residues are part of each CDR3.

J gene	V gene	CDR3 protein
TRBJ2-5	TRBV2	CASSDSGGWGETQYF
TRBJ2-7	TRBV27	CASSSRLTASLDEQYF
TRBJ1-2	TRBV27	CASSPLSYSGYGYTF
TRBJ2-7	TRBV2	CASSSRGTGYNEQYF
TRBJ2-7	TRBV10-3	CAISESQGQTYEQYF
TRBJ1-1	TRBV27	CASSLSQAYTEAFF
TRBJ2-7	TRBV28	CASKQGPTHEQYF
TRBJ1-5	TRBV2	CASSVYSNQPQHF
TRBJ2-2	TRBV21-1	CASSPRDGQVYLGELFF
TRBJ2-7	TRBV11-1	CASSRVAGDLHEQYF
TRBJ1-2	TRBV3-1/TRBV3-2	CASSLGGYGYTF
TRBJ1-1	TRBV6-1	CASSEVGSSGAEAFF
TRBJ2-3	TRBV28	CASSQGGTDTQYF
TRBJ2-7	TRBV10-3	CAISDPGDRAYEQYF
TRBJ2-5	TRBV7-8	CASSLRRGWQQQETQYF
TRBJ2-5	TRBV7-9	CASSPPLPDEGEETQYF
TRBJ2-2	TRBV28	CAGGRTSLTTGELFF
TRBJ2-1	TRBV29-1	CSTFGRGIYNEQFF
TRBJ1-2	TRBV19	CASSRQGYGYTF
TRBJ1-1	TRBV18	CASSPGRAEAFF
TRBJ2-7	TRBV5-4	CASSLSVGRGREQYF
TRBJ1-2	TRBV6-1	CASSDLLDREVSGYTF
TRBJ2-3	TRBV24-1	CATSEWDRVRVGDFVDTQYF
TRBJ2-3	TRBV7-9	CASSLTADTQYF
TRBJ2-2	TRBV7-2	CASSLTNTNTGELFF
TRBJ2-3	TRBV4-2	CASSRVAGGGVADTQYF
TRBJ2-7	TRBV23-1	CASSHFDPGQITYEQYF
TRBJ1-6	TRBV10-3	CAITAGSGNSPLHF
TRBJ2-7	TRBV5-6	CASSFQGREQYF
TRBJ2-3	TRBV2	CASSATGLAGKDTQYF
TRBJ1-2	TRBV7-9	CASRPVRRQVYGYTF
TRBJ1-2	TRBV14	CASSIDSSYGYTF
TRBJ2-2	TRBV21-1	CASSKVTSGGANGELFF
TRBJ1-4	TRBV28	CASSGGGGNNEKLFF
TRBJ2-2	TRBV9	CASSQIRQGSSTGELFF
TRBJ2-7	TRBV28	CASVSEYPYEQYF
TRBJ2-2	TRBV2	CASSVVQAAGELFF
TRBJ1-2	TRBV11-2	CASSSPPSRRAPLGGYTF
TRBJ1-1	TRBV6-5	CASCREMNTEAFF
TRBJ1-2	TRBV5-1	CASSPDTVYGYTF
TRBJ1-1	TRBV27	CASSFTRNTEAFF
TRBJ1-3	TRBV2	CASSADRSSGNTIYF
TRBJ2-7	TRBV11-2	CASRRAGRSYEQYF